The 28 T cell receptor beta chains listed next were all sequenced from one sample in a study of CD8+ T cells in alopecia areata. Isolated RNA was reverse transcribed into cDNA used as the sequencing template. Method: immunoSEQ multiplex PCR; TCRdb's copy keeps in-frame clones and lacks some. The profile covers about 150,000 clones, with over 45% appearing a single time and approximately 6.6% taken by the ten largest. Sequenced input: CD4+ T cells sorted from blood. The receptors stem from a human donor with alopecia areata.

The rearrangement joins TRBV29-1 to TRBJ1-2, with D unresolved. This CDR3 contains 12 residues. V was shortened by 0 bases and J by 4 bases, with 6 bases between the two germline ends. Per the germline V gene, CDR1 is SQVTM and CDR2 is ANQGSEA. CDR3 loop: CSVEEGLYGYTF. The CDR3 DNA sequence: TGCAGCGTTGAAGAAGGCCTCTATGGCTACACCTTC.

The chain employs TRBV5-1 and TRBJ2-1, with 7 nucleotides matching TRBD2. Germline V gene sequence: CDR1 SGHRS, CDR2 YFSETQ. The ends lost 6 bases at V and 4 bases at J; junction bases unmatched: 7. This CDR3 comprises 14 residues. DNA for the CDR3: TGCGCCAGCACCCTGGCGGGGGAGTACAATGAGCAGTTCTTC. It yields the protein CASTLAGEYNEQFF.

This clone was seen only a few times. V gene TRBV27 combines with J gene TRBJ2-5, with 10 bases identical to TRBD2. Trimming cost V 4 bases and J 5 bases; bases outside gene matches: 16. The CDR3 has 18 residues. Per germline, CDR1 MNHEY and CDR2 SMNVEV (reference sequence). CDR3 nucleotide sequence: TGTGCCAGCAGTTCCGCACCGGGACTAGCGTCGGCGCGGGAGACCCAGTACTTC. As protein: CASSSAPGLASARETQYF.

The V call is TRBV15, the J call TRBJ2-7; the D gene could be TRBD1 or TRBD2 (5 bases each). Germline V gene lookup returns CDR1 LNHNV and CDR2 YYDKDF (reference sequence). There are 16 residues in the CDR3. V lost 6 bases and J lost 0, with 18 bases in between. Here the CDR3 reads CATRRTLGPSSYEQYF. CDR3 sequence (DNA): TGTGCCACCAGACGAACTTTGGGACCGTCCTCCTACGAGCAGTACTTC.

V and J are TRBV5-1 and TRBJ2-1; perhaps TRBD2 as D (6 bases). Per the germline V gene, CDR1 is SGHRS and CDR2 is YFSETQ. Trimming pared 0 bases from V and 3 bases from J, leaving 13 bases between. The CDR3 covers 16 residues. The CDR3 nucleotides read TGCGCCAGCAGCTTGGCACCAGGACTACACTACAATGAGCAGTTCTTC. Protein: CASSLAPGLHYNEQFF.

This clone was seen once. The chain uses TRBV5-6 and TRBJ2-7; 7 nucleotides agree with TRBD1. Germline CDR1 is SGHDT and CDR2 is YYEEEE. After removal of 4 bases from V and 12 bases from J, the junction contained 10 bases not matched to a gene. The CDR3 extends over 12 amino acids. In nucleotides, the CDR3 is TGTGCCAGCAGCCTACGACAGGGATTTCTGTACTTC. Translation: CASSLRQGFLYF.

The chain employs TRBV7-9 and TRBJ2-7, with TRBD2 matching over 7 bases. The length of the CDR3 is 13 residues. Trimming removed 2 bases from V and 5 bases from J; junction bases left unmatched: 3. Germline V gene lookup returns CDR1 SEHNR and CDR2 FQNEAQ (reference sequence). The CDR3 bases are TGTGCCAGCAGCTTACGGGACTACGACGAGCAGTACTTC. Residues: CASSLRDYDEQYF. The full variable domain, with the rest looked up from reference TRBV7-9 and TRBJ2-7, is DTGVSQNPRHKITKRGQNVTFRCDPISEHNRLYWYRQTLGQGPEFLTYFQNEAQLEKSRLLSDRFSAERPKGSFSTLEIQRTEQGDSAMYLCASSLRDYDEQYFGPGTRLTVT.

The V and J genes are TRBV29-1 and TRBJ2-5; D is ambiguous. The germline V and J ends were trimmed by 6 bases and 5 bases, with 10 bases remaining between them. The germline gives CDR1 SQVTM, CDR2 ANQGSEA. The CDR3 totals 11 residues. The CDR3 reads CSVVSRETQYF. CDR3 coding DNA: TGCAGCGTAGTGAGTCGGGAGACCCAGTACTTC.

This sequence joins TRBV13 and TRBJ2-5; the D gene is possibly TRBD1 (6 bases). CDR3 length: 14 residues. CDR1 and CDR2 from the germline V gene are PRHDT and FYEKMQ (reference sequence). With 5 bases removed from V and 5 bases from J, the gap between germline ends came to 15 bases. The CDR3 reads CASSRRRTAETQYF. The CDR3 DNA sequence: TGTGCCAGCAGCCGCCGCCGGACAGCGGAGACCCAGTACTTC.

This chain joins TRBV15 and TRBJ2-7, with 7 bases identical to TRBD1. The CDR3 consists of 13 residues. J was trimmed by 9 bases and V by 3 bases; bases with no gene match: 8. CDR1 is LNHNV and CDR2 is YYDKDF in the germline V gene (reference sequence). CDR3 DNA sequence: TGTGCCACCAGCAGGGACAGGATTCCAGGGCAGTACTTC. This codes for CATSRDRIPGQYF.

The genes are TRBV14 and TRBJ1-2; a weak D match, TRBD1 (5 bases). Per germline, CDR1 SGHDN and CDR2 FVKESK. The CDR3 sequence is 12 residues long. V gave up 3 bases and J gave up 5 bases, with 7 bases separating them. The CDR3 nucleotides read TGTGCCAGCAGCCAGGGACTTTATGGCTACACCTTC. Translated, it gives CASSQGLYGYTF.

This sequence joins TRBV9 and TRBJ2-1; D may be TRBD1 or TRBD2 (6 bases each). The CDR3 contains 17 residues. Germline CDR1 reads SGDLS; CDR2 reads YYNGEE. V was cut by 1 base and J by 8 bases, with 22 bases left in between. The DNA of the CDR3 is TGTGCCAGCAGCGTAAAAGGGGGGCAGGTGCTTTTCCATGAGCAGTTCTTC. Its translation is CASSVKGGQVLFHEQFF.

The gene calls are TRBV28 and TRBJ2-3; D may be TRBD2 (5 bases). V lost 9 bases and J lost 2, with 9 bases in between. The CDR3 spans 12 residues. Germline loops: CDR1 MDHEN, CDR2 SYDVKM. Here the CDR3 DNA reads TGTGCCAGTAGCGCAGACACAGATACGCAGTATTTT. As protein: CASSADTDTQYF.

This clone was picked up a small number of times. The J gene is TRBJ1-2, the V gene TRBV4-1; D gene unclear. The germline V and J ends were trimmed by 1 base and 5 bases, with 14 bases remaining between them. Per germline, CDR1 MGHRA and CDR2 YSYEKL. There are 15 residues in the CDR3. CDR3 DNA: TGCGCCAGCAGCCAAGTGACAACGGATAAGTATGGCTACACCTTC. It encodes CASSQVTTDKYGYTF.

The rearrangement joins TRBV5-1 to TRBJ2-7; D unresolved. Germline V gene lookup returns CDR1 SGHRS and CDR2 YFSETQ. Deletions cut 1 base from V and 2 bases from J, with 13 bases between. The CDR3 runs to 15 residues. The CDR3: CASSLSPDAPYEQYF. CDR3 bases: TGCGCCAGCAGCTTGTCGCCGGATGCCCCCTACGAGCAGTACTTC.

Of note for this clone: The junction shows a germline mismatch at one end, possibly a read error. The chain employs TRBV7-7 and TRBJ1-3; D remains ambiguous. Germline V lookup: CDR1 SSHAT, CDR2 FNYEAQ (reference sequence). The CDR3 runs to 12 residues. The CDR3, as DNA: TGTGCTAGCAGCCCGGACGGGGTTCGTGTATATTTT. Protein product: CASSPDGVRVYF.

The V call is TRBV5-4, the J call TRBJ2-3; 8 bases are shared with TRBD1. The CDR3 covers 16 residues. V trimming: 4 bases; J trimming: 1 base; junction bases outside the gene matches: 8. Germline-derived CDR1 and CDR2 are SGHNT and YYREEE (reference sequence). CDR3 nucleotides: TGTGCCAGCAGCCCAGGACAGGGCCGTGGCACAGATACGCAGTATTTT. Amino acids: CASSPGQGRGTDTQYF. The full variable domain, with the rest looked up from reference TRBV5-4 and TRBJ2-3, is ETGVTQSPTHLIKTRGQQVTLRCSSQSGHNTVSWYQQALGQGPQFIFQYYREEENGRGNFPPRFSGLQFPNYSSELNVNALELDDSALYLCASSPGQGRGTDTQYFGPGTRLTVL.

This sequence joins TRBV20-1 and TRBJ2-5; D is ambiguous. Trimming removed 3 bases from V and 4 bases from J, with 6 bases in between. In germline, CDR1 is DFQATT, CDR2 SNEGSKA (reference sequence). This CDR3 has 11 residues. This CDR3 is CSASKGETQYF. The DNA of the CDR3 is TGCAGTGCTAGCAAGGGAGAGACCCAGTACTTC.

The sample holds one count of this clone. The chain joins TRBV4-1 to TRBJ2-1; D unclear. V was trimmed by 5 bases and J by 7 bases, leaving 18 bases between them. Germline values: CDR1 MGHRA, CDR2 YSYEKL. The CDR3 is made up of 15 amino acids. CDR3 in amino acids: CASSYAASTPNEQFF. Written as DNA, the CDR3 is TGCGCCAGCAGCTACGCGGCTAGTACCCCTAATGAGCAGTTCTTC.

This clone was seen more than once but under ten times. Other DNA sequences in this sample translate to the same CDR3. The rearrangement uses TRBV18 and TRBJ2-3; D is undetermined. V was shortened by 3 bases and J by 2 bases, with 3 bases between the two germline ends. This CDR3 region has 12 residues. Germline loops: CDR1 KGHSH, CDR2 LQKENI. CDR3 protein: CASSPTTDTQYF. The CDR3 coding sequence is TGTGCCAGCTCACCGACCACAGATACGCAGTATTTT.

The chain has TRBV2 and TRBJ2-1; 14 bases are shared with TRBD2. Germline V CDR1 and CDR2: SNHLY, FYNNEI. V lost 6 bases to trimming and J lost 7 bases; unmatched junction nucleotides: 5. The CDR3 spans 15 residues. In nucleotides, the CDR3 is TGTGCCAGCAGGGGACTAGCGGGAGTTGATAATGAGCAGTTCTTC. Amino acid sequence: CASRGLAGVDNEQFF.

The chain employs TRBV30 and TRBJ1-2; D perhaps matches TRBD1 (5 bases). Germline V gene lookup returns CDR1 GTSNPN and CDR2 SVGIG (reference sequence). V dropped 0 bases and J dropped 8 bases, with 16 bases sitting between them. CDR3 length: 14 residues. CDR3 loop: CAWSVRWSREGYTF. CDR3 DNA: TGTGCCTGGAGTGTACGTTGGAGCAGGGAAGGCTACACCTTC. Full variable domain (outside the CDR3, taken from reference TRBV30 and TRBJ1-2): SQTIHQWPATLVQPVGSPLSLECTVEGTSNPNLYWYRQAAGRGLQLLFYSVGIGQISSEVPQNLSASRPQDRQFILSSKKLLLSDSGFYLCAWSVRWSREGYTFGSGTRLTVV.

This clone showed up just once. The V and J genes are TRBV2 and TRBJ2-2; D gene uncertain. The CDR3 runs to 13 residues. Germline V CDR1 and CDR2: SNHLY, FYNNEI. V was cut by 4 bases and J by 4 bases, with 7 bases left in between. CDR3 nucleotides: TGTGCCAGCAGTGTGCGTGGCACCGGGGAGCTGTTTTTT. This gives the protein CASSVRGTGELFF.

The chain carries TRBV30 and TRBJ2-1; perhaps TRBD2 as D (6 bases). Germline V gene lookup returns CDR1 GTSNPN and CDR2 SVGIG (reference sequence). The CDR3 has 15 residues. Deletions cut 2 bases from V and 0 bases from J, with 11 bases between. CDR3 sequence (DNA): TGTGCCTGGAGTATTGGCGGGACCTCCTACAATGAGCAGTTCTTC. This sequence encodes CAWSIGGTSYNEQFF.

This chain connects TRBV19 to TRBJ2-1; D perhaps matches TRBD2 (6 bases). The CDR3 consists of 14 residues. V dropped 10 bases and J dropped 4 bases, with 17 bases sitting between them. CDR1 LNHDA and CDR2 SQIVND come from the germline V gene (reference sequence). The CDR3 region is CATQEREIYNEQFF. For the CDR3, the DNA is TGTGCCACCCAAGAACGGGAGATATACAATGAGCAGTTCTTC.

This clone occurred a few times. The sample contains more than one DNA sequence encoding this CDR3. The chain employs TRBV10-3 and TRBJ2-5; 13 nucleotides line up with TRBD2. V gave up 10 bases and J gave up 5 bases; unmatched junction bases: 4. Per germline, CDR1 ENHRY and CDR2 SYGVKD. This CDR3 has 13 amino acids. Written as DNA, the CDR3 is TGTGCCACCGGACTAGCGGGAGCTGAGACCCAGTACTTC. This sequence encodes CATGLAGAETQYF.

V is TRBV29-1 and J is TRBJ1-5; D is uncertain. The germline CDR1 and CDR2 sequences are SQVTM and ANQGSEA. The CDR3 has 13 residues. Between the trimmed V and J ends, which lost 4 bases and 3 bases, there was a span of 10 bases. DNA for the CDR3: TGCAGCGTTGTTGATCAGGTCAATCAGCCCCAGCATTTT. This gives the protein CSVVDQVNQPQHF.

The chain combines TRBV19 with TRBJ2-5, with D possibly TRBD2 on 5 matching bases. The ends were cut back, 2 bases at V and 3 bases at J, with 13 bases in the middle. This CDR3 is 15 amino acids long. Per germline, CDR1 LNHDA and CDR2 SQIVND (reference sequence). CDR3 bases: TGTGCCAGTAGTATATTCCGGGATCCTAAAGAGACCCAGTACTTC. As protein: CASSIFRDPKETQYF.